Below are 32 T cell receptor beta chains sequenced from a single sample in a study of T cells in Graves' hyperthyroidism and ophthalmopathy. Amplified regions were TCR beta CDR3 sequences from RNA transcripts. The HTBI set primed first-round TCR CDR3 RT-PCR. TCRdb re-called the multiplex PCR reads with MiXCR, one entry per CDR3 protein. This sample has roughly 700,000 distinct CDR3 sequences, with under 45% found just once. Specimen: blood. The source is a woman in her thirties or forties with Graves' hyperthyroidism.

This clonotype has at least ten counts. V usage is TRBV7-3 and J usage is TRBJ1-2; D remains ambiguous. Germline loops: CDR1 SGHTA, CDR2 FQGTGA. There are 12 residues in the CDR3. The V end was cut by 6 bases, the J end by 4 bases, with 9 bases between. CDR3 nucleotides: TGTGCCAGCAGTTCAAGGGCCTATGGCTACACCTTC. Translation: CASSSRAYGYTF.

The chain joins TRBV13 to TRBJ2-2; TRBD1 might be the D (6 bases). This CDR3 comprises 16 residues. Trimming left V 3 bases short and J 3 bases short, with 14 bases between. Germline CDR1 is PRHDT and CDR2 is FYEKMQ (reference sequence). In DNA, the CDR3 is TGTGCCAGCAGCTTGTTGGGACAATTTTACACCGGGGAGCTGTTTTTT. Amino acid sequence: CASSLLGQFYTGELFF.

The rearrangement links TRBV2 to TRBJ2-7; D may be TRBD1 (6 bases). Germline values: CDR1 SNHLY, CDR2 FYNNEI. This CDR3 region has 16 residues. V was cut by 4 bases and J by 7 bases, with 23 bases left in between. This chain's CDR3 is CASSAPKGVAYNEQYF. The CDR3 DNA is TGTGCCAGCAGTGCCCCTAAGGGGGTGGCCTACAATGAGCAGTACTTC.

The chain recombines TRBV21-1 with TRBJ2-7; the table's D call of TRBD1 was not tested on the DNA. The J call may be in error: the DNA end matches TRBJ2-1 better. TRBV21-1 is a pseudogene segment. There are 12 residues in the CDR3. The CDR3 spells CASSETRERQFF. In DNA, the CDR3 is TGTGCCAGCAGCGAAACACGGGAGAGACAGTTCTTC.

This clonotype was counted at least ten times. The chain links TRBV20-1 to TRBJ2-5; TRBD1 matches at 11 bases. The CDR3 is made up of 13 amino acids. CDR1 is DFQATT and CDR2 is SNEGSKA in the germline V gene (reference sequence). Unmatched junction bases numbered 12, after V lost 8 bases and J lost 10 bases. As DNA, the CDR3 is TGCAGTTGGGGGGACAGGGGGGGAAGAGACCAGTACTTC. Its protein product is CSWGDRGGRDQYF.

A note on this clonotype: This may arise from a read error, as a much more abundant clone is one base away. This sequence joins TRBV2 and TRBJ1-5; D unclear. The CDR3 is made up of 14 amino acids. Germline CDR1 and CDR2: SNHLY and FYNNEI. DNA of the CDR3: TGTGCCAGCAGTGTAGCCGGAACAAATCGGCCCCAGCATTTT. Its protein is CASSVAGTNRPQHF. The complete variable domain, with remaining parts taken from reference TRBV2 and TRBJ1-5, reads EPEVTQTPSHQVTQMGQEVILRCVPISNHLYFYWYRQILGQKVEFLVSFYNNEISEKSEIFDDQFSVERPDGSNFTLKIRSTKLEDSAMYFCASSVAGTNRPQHFGDGTRLSIL.

This chain uses TRBV14 with TRBJ2-7; 9 bases are shared with TRBD1. CDR1 and CDR2 (germline): SGHDN, FVKESK. V lost 2 bases to trimming and J lost 1 base; unmatched junction nucleotides: 6. The CDR3 totals 16 residues. The CDR3 coding sequence is TGTGCCAGCAGCCAACTCATGGGGACAGGGTCCTACGAGCAGTACTTC. Amino acids: CASSQLMGTGSYEQYF.

This clonotype was recorded a few times. The genes are TRBV6-2 or TRBV6-3 and TRBJ1-5; D gene ambiguous. This CDR3 contains 12 residues. V lost 7 bases and J lost 5, with 9 bases in between. Per germline, CDR1 MNHEY and CDR2 SVGEGT. CDR3 sequence (DNA): TGTGCCAGCAACCGTCTGTATCAGCCCCAGCATTTT. It specifies CASNRLYQPQHF.

A few counts support this clonotype. V and J are TRBV4-3 and TRBJ2-6; D remains unclear. The V and J ends lost 0 bases and 0 bases respectively, with 6 bases between them. The CDR3 length is 16 residues. Germline CDR1 is LGHNA and CDR2 is YSLEER. The CDR3 nucleotides are TGCGCCAGCAGCCAAGATCTCAGCTCTGGGGCCAACGTCCTGACTTTC. It translates to CASSQDLSSGANVLTF.

Details on this clonotype: A much larger clone is a single base away; this may be a read error. The chain combines TRBV20-1 with TRBJ1-1; no firm D call. Germline assignment: CDR1 DFQATT and CDR2 SNEGSKA (reference sequence). The CDR3 spans 13 residues. The CDR3: CSAIEKRNTVAFF. As DNA, the CDR3 is TGCAGTGCTATTGAGAAGCGGAACACTGTAGCTTTCTTT.

As for this clonotype: This may be a read error, as it is one base from a much larger clone. V is TRBV7-7 and J is TRBJ1-1, with D maybe TRBD1 (5 bases). Trimming took 2 bases from V and 10 from J, leaving 14 bases between them. The CDR3 spans 13 residues. Per the germline V gene, CDR1 is SSHAT and CDR2 is FNYEAQ (reference sequence). CDR3: CASSLKGSRIAFF. CDR3 sequence (DNA): TGTGCCAGCAGCTTAAAGGGGAGCCGGATAGCTTTCTTT. Together with reference TRBV7-7 and TRBJ1-1, the CDR3 gives the full variable domain: GAGVSQSPRYKVTKRGQDVTLRCDPISSHATLYWYQQALGQGPEFLTYFNYEAQPDKSGLPSDRFSAERPEGSISTLTIQRTEQRDSAMYRCASSLKGSRIAFFGQGTRLTVV.

This clonotype was picked up many times. J is TRBJ1-2 and V is TRBV11-2; no clear D gene. CDR1 is SGHAT and CDR2 is FQNNGV in the germline V gene. V lost 0 bases to trimming and J lost 10 bases, with 9 bases between them. This CDR3 has 12 amino acids. CDR3 loop: CASSLDFRDYTF. The CDR3 DNA follows: TGTGCCAGCAGCTTAGATTTCCGGGACTACACCTTC.

As to this clonotype: Germline is not matched at one junction end, which may reflect a read error. This chain uses TRBV28 with TRBJ1-1; no clear D. CDR1 MDHEN and CDR2 SYDVKM come from the germline V gene. The CDR3 contains 12 residues. The CDR3 loop is CASSFWSGRAFF. CDR3 nucleotides: TGTGCCAGCAGTTTCTGGTCGGGCAGAGCCTTTTTT.

The chain joins TRBV29-1 to TRBJ1-1; the D is unclear. The CDR3 consists of 13 residues. V shed 5 bases and J shed 1 base, with 11 bases lying between them. Per germline, CDR1 SQVTM and CDR2 ANQGSEA. CDR3 protein: CSVIQQPNTEAFF. The CDR3 DNA reads TGCAGCGTTATACAGCAACCGAACACTGAAGCTTTCTTT.

The table lists this clonotype with many counts. This chain uses TRBV6-5 with TRBJ1-6; possible D gene TRBD1, 6 bases. The CDR3 consists of 16 residues. Per the germline V gene, CDR1 is MNHEY and CDR2 is SVGAGI. Trimming took 2 bases from V and 8 from J, leaving 16 bases between them. In DNA form, the CDR3 reads TGTGCCAGCAGTTACCTTCCCAGGGGACGCGATTCACCCCTCCACTTT. This translates into CASSYLPRGRDSPLHF.

With regard to this clonotype: One end of the junction varies from germline; a read error may be responsible. The rearrangement uses TRBV5-1 and TRBJ1-1; a weak D match, TRBD1 (6 bases). The CDR3 has 14 amino acids. Germline V CDR1 and CDR2: SGHRS, YFSETQ. Written as DNA, the CDR3 is TGCGCCAGCAGCTCTTACAGGGTTAACACTGAAACTTTCTTT. Encoded protein: CASSSYRVNTETFF.

This clonotype has only a few counts. V usage is TRBV7-2 and J usage is TRBJ2-2; 11 positions match TRBD1. The trim removed 4 bases at V and 2 bases at J, leaving 3 bases unmatched. CDR1 is SGHTA and CDR2 is FQGNSA in the germline V gene. The CDR3 has 16 amino acids. The CDR3 coding sequence is TGTGCCAGCAGCTGGCGGACAGGGGGCAACACCGGGGAGCTGTTTTTT. It is translated as CASSWRTGGNTGELFF.

This clonotype was counted between two and nine times. This sequence joins TRBV6-5 and TRBJ1-4; no definite D call. The CDR3 has 15 residues. From germline, CDR1 is MNHEY and CDR2 SVGAGI. V shed 3 bases and J shed 7 bases, with 15 bases lying between them. In DNA form, the CDR3 reads TGTGCCAGCAGTTATGGCGGGCGCAGAGGTGAAAAACTGTTTTTT. Translating gives CASSYGGRRGEKLFF.

The V call is TRBV6-5, the J call TRBJ2-7, with unresolved D. V lost 4 bases and J lost 1, with 14 bases in between. This CDR3 has 15 residues. Germline values: CDR1 MNHEY, CDR2 SVGAGI. The DNA for the CDR3 is TGTGCCAGCAGTTTTAACCCCGGCCCTTCCTACGAGCAGTACTTC. It yields the protein CASSFNPGPSYEQYF.

This clonotype has at least ten counts. This chain uses TRBV7-9 with TRBJ1-1; D not certain. V was shortened by 6 bases and J by 2 bases, with 16 bases between the two germline ends. From germline, CDR1 is SEHNR and CDR2 FQNEAQ (reference sequence). This CDR3 is built from 15 residues. This CDR3 reads CASSPVLGRNTEAFF. As DNA, the CDR3 is TGTGCCAGCAGTCCGGTCCTAGGGAGAAACACTGAAGCTTTCTTT. Combining the CDR3 with reference TRBV7-9 and TRBJ1-1 gives the whole variable domain DTGVSQNPRHKITKRGQNVTFRCDPISEHNRLYWYRQTLGQGPEFLTYFQNEAQLEKSRLLSDRFSAERPKGSFSTLEIQRTEQGDSAMYLCASSPVLGRNTEAFFGQGTRLTVV.

This clonotype was observed once. CDR3 sequence reads: CASSQRGRRGMNTEAFF. The DNA for the CDR3 is TGCGCCAGCAGCCAAAGAGGAAGGAGGGGAATGAACACTGAAGCTTTCTTT. This chain connects TRBV10-2 to TRBJ1-1; D may be TRBD1 (5 bases). Germline V gives CDR1 WSHSY, CDR2 SAAADI. CDR3 length: 17 residues. Trimming cost V 6 bases and J 0 bases, with 20 bases left between them.

This clonotype came up a few times. The V and J genes are TRBV3-1 and TRBJ1-1; TRBD1 aligns across 8 bases. The CDR3 is 15 residues long. Looked up from germline, CDR1 is LGHDT and CDR2 is YNNKEL (reference sequence). The junction had 8 bases not matched to a gene; V was cut back by 3 bases and J by 5 bases. CDR3 loop: CASSQPDRGWTEAFF. In DNA, the CDR3 is TGTGCCAGCAGCCAGCCCGACAGGGGTTGGACTGAAGCTTTCTTT.

On this clonotype: The junction departs from the called germline gene at one end, perhaps through a read error. The chain joins TRBV10-3 to TRBJ2-2; a weak D match, TRBD1 (7 bases). CDR3 length: 17 residues. Germline CDR1 ENHRY, CDR2 SYGVKD. The DNA for the CDR3 is TGTGCCATCAGTGGGTACGCGGGACAGCGGAACACCGAGGAGCTGTTTTTT. This translates into CAISGYAGQRNTEELFF.

This clonotype was counted at least ten times. The J gene is TRBJ1-1, the V gene TRBV20-1, with D tentatively TRBD1 (5 bases). The V and J ends lost 7 bases and 5 bases respectively, with 11 bases between them. The CDR3 spans 11 residues. CDR1 is DFQATT and CDR2 is SNEGSKA in the germline V gene (reference sequence). The DNA of the CDR3 is TGCAGTGGGGGGGGGGAGACTGAAGCTTTCTTT. Translation gives CSGGGETEAFF.

In this sample, this clonotype turned up many times. The chain uses TRBV7-3 and TRBJ1-1, with a weak D call TRBD1 (5 bases). Germline CDR1 SGHTA, CDR2 FQGTGA. This CDR3 is built from 15 residues. V dropped 5 bases and J dropped 11 bases, with 24 bases sitting between them. CDR3 residues: CASSPYPGTKDEAFF. The DNA of the CDR3 is TGTGCCAGCAGCCCATACCCCGGGACCAAGGACGAGGCTTTCTTT.

This clonotype was observed a handful of times. V is TRBV7-3 and J is TRBJ2-1; the match to TRBD2 covers 13 bases. In germline, CDR1 is SGHTA, CDR2 FQGTGA. The junction had 9 bases not matched to a gene; V was cut back by 5 bases and J by 2 bases. The CDR3 is made up of 18 amino acids. In DNA, the CDR3 is TGTGCCAGCAGCGCAAGGACTAGCGGGAGTGCTACCTACAATGAGCAGTTCTTC. Translated, it gives CASSARTSGSATYNEQFF.

This clonotype was found many times. The rearrangement joins TRBV29-1 to TRBJ1-2; no reliable D call. V lost 5 bases to trimming and J lost 4 bases, with 38 bases between them. Germline V gives CDR1 SQVTM, CDR2 ANQGSEA. The CDR3 has 21 residues. The chain's CDR3 is CSVKTPAGHFAGSGQSYGYTF. CDR3 bases: TGCAGCGTTAAAACCCCAGCCGGGCATTTTGCTGGCAGCGGGCAATCCTATGGCTACACCTTC.

The V gene is TRBV30, the J gene TRBJ1-2, with D unresolved. Between the trimmed V and J ends, which lost 6 bases and 0 bases, there was a span of 5 bases. This CDR3 is built from 11 residues. Germline V gene sequence: CDR1 GTSNPN, CDR2 SVGIG (reference sequence). The DNA for the CDR3 is TGTGCCTGCCGAGCTAACTATGGCTACACCTTC. It yields the protein CACRANYGYTF.

This clonotype was found a few times. V is TRBV9 and J is TRBJ1-3; D unclear. V lost 3 bases, J lost 1 base, and 8 bases lay in between. CDR1 is SGDLS, CDR2 YYNGEE, per germline. CDR3 size: 14 residues. Here the CDR3 DNA reads TGTGCCAGCAGCGCCGAGGCTTCTGGAAACACCATATATTTT. Translation gives CASSAEASGNTIYF. The whole variable domain, remainder taken from reference TRBV9 and TRBJ1-3, is DSGVTQTPKHLITATGQRVTLRCSPRSGDLSVYWYQQSLDQGLQFLIQYYNGEERAKGNILERFSAQQFPDLHSELNLSSLELGDSALYFCASSAEASGNTIYFGEGSWLTVV.

V usage is TRBV20-1 and J usage is TRBJ2-7; a possible D gene is TRBD2 (5 bases). Germline values: CDR1 DFQATT, CDR2 SNEGSKA (reference sequence). The CDR3 has 14 amino acids. V shed 6 bases and J shed 2 bases, with 17 bases lying between them. In DNA form, the CDR3 reads TGCAGTGCAAGTAGGACCGGGGAAACCTACGAGCAGTACTTC. Its translation: CSASRTGETYEQYF.

This clonotype was picked up a small number of times. The rearrangement links TRBV6-2 or TRBV6-3 to TRBJ2-5, with D uncertain. Germline CDR1 is MNHEY and CDR2 is SVGEGT. The CDR3 is made up of 12 amino acids. Trimming took 7 bases from V and 2 from J, leaving 8 bases between them. CDR3 region: CASTIPQETQYF. The CDR3 nucleotides read TGTGCCAGCACCATACCGCAAGAGACCCAGTACTTC.

The chain uses TRBV10-2 and TRBJ1-1; no clear D gene. The CDR3 spans 15 residues. Trimming took 6 bases from V and 4 from J, leaving 18 bases between them. In germline, CDR1 is WSHSY, CDR2 SAAADI. The CDR3 region is CASRAIRLKLTEAFF. CDR3 DNA sequence: TGCGCCAGCAGAGCCATCAGGTTAAAACTCACTGAAGCTTTCTTT.